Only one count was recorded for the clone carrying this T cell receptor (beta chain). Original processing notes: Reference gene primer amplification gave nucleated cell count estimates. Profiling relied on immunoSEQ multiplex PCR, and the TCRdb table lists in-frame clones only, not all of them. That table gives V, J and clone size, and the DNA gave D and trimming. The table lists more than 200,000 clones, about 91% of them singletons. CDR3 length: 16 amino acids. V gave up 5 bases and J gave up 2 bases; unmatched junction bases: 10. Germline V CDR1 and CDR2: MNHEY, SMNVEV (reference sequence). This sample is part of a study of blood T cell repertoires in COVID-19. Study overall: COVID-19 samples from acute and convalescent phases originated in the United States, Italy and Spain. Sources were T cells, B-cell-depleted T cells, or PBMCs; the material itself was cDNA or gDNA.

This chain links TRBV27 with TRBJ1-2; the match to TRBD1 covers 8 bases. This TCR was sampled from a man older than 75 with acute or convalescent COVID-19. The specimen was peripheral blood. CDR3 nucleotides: TGTGCCAGCAGTCCGACAGGGGTTGAGGGCAACTATGGCTACACCTTC. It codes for CASSPTGVEGNYGYTF.